These 8 T cell receptor beta chains share one sample of origin, sequenced in a study of blood T cells in healthy people across ages. The use of a sample-barcoded 5' primer and a J-beta primer mix characterized a second PCR of about 7 to 12 cycles. TCRdb independently ran MiXCR on the 5' RACE reads; one entry per CDR3 protein. Of hundreds of thousands of distinct CDR3 sequences in the sample, 40% to 45% are singletons; the top ten hold 25% to 35%. The specimen sequenced was blood. These receptors all stem from an older man in good health.

This clonotype was seen at least ten times. The CDR3 coding sequence is TGTGCCAGCAGCCCGGGACGGACAGGAGCGAATCAGCCCCAGCATTTT. This encodes CASSPGRTGANQPQHF. The chain has TRBV7-2 and TRBJ1-5; 7 bases map to TRBD1. V was pared by 5 bases and J by 4 bases, with 11 bases of the junction left unmatched. The V gene's germline CDR1 is SGHTA and CDR2 FQGNSA. This CDR3 has 16 amino acids.

This clonotype was picked up a small number of times. V is TRBV5-1 and J is TRBJ2-5; TRBD2 matches 14 bases. With V trimmed by 9 bases and J by 12 bases, 16 bases remained unmatched. Per the germline V gene, CDR1 is SGHRS and CDR2 is YFSETQ. The CDR3 runs 15 residues. CDR3 coding DNA: TGCGCCAACAACGAACGACTAGCGGGAGGGCCGGTCGAGTACTTC. It translates to CANNERLAGGPVEYF. Full variable domain (outside the CDR3, taken from reference TRBV5-1 and TRBJ2-5): KAGVTQTPRYLIKTRGQQVTLSCSPISGHRSVSWYQQTPGQGLQFLFEYFSETQRNKGNFPGRFSGRQFSNSRSEMNVSTLELGDSALYLCANNERLAGGPVEYFGPGTRLLVL.

This clonotype was counted a few times. The chain carries TRBV7-9 and TRBJ2-7, with no clear D. The CDR3 loop spans 14 amino acids. Trimming removed 1 base at V and 7 bases at J, with 14 bases between. Germline V gene sequence: CDR1 SEHNR, CDR2 FQNEAQ (reference sequence). The CDR3 sequence: CASSLDRNSGEQYF. CDR3 nucleotide sequence: TGTGCCAGCAGCTTAGATAGGAATTCGGGTGAGCAGTACTTC.

The rearrangement links TRBV2 to TRBJ1-6; D not resolved. The CDR3 extends over 13 amino acids. Trimming took 4 bases from V and 1 from J, leaving 2 bases between them. Germline V CDR1 and CDR2: SNHLY, FYNNEI. The CDR3 spells CASSGSYNSPLHF. The CDR3 nucleotides read TGTGCCAGCAGTGGGTCCTATAATTCACCCCTCCACTTT.

The gene calls are TRBV28 and TRBJ1-1, with a weak D call TRBD1 (6 bases). This CDR3 region has 17 residues. Germline V gene data show CDR1 as MDHEN and CDR2 as SYDVKM. V lost 2 bases and J lost 5, with 21 bases in between. The CDR3 loop is CASSLVLGASGSTEAFF. The CDR3 bases are TGTGCCAGCAGTTTAGTGCTGGGGGCGTCGGGTTCGACTGAAGCTTTCTTT.

The rearrangement links TRBV7-2 to TRBJ1-1; 11 nucleotides match TRBD1. V trimming: 2 bases; J trimming: 4 bases; junction bases outside the gene matches: 9. The CDR3 spans 17 residues. CDR1 SGHTA and CDR2 FQGNSA come from the germline V gene. CDR3 loop: CASSLIGQGARGTEAFF. DNA of the CDR3: TGTGCCAGCAGCTTAATCGGACAGGGGGCGAGGGGCACTGAAGCTTTCTTT.

Notes on this clonotype: A read error may produce the germline difference seen at one junction end. CDR3 region: CASSTNGKNNQQFF. CDR3 nucleotide sequence: TGTGCCAGCAGCACCAACGGGAAAAACAATCAGCAGTTCTTC. The chain is built from TRBV9 and TRBJ2-1; tentatively, D is TRBD2 (5 bases). This CDR3 is 14 amino acids long. CDR1 and CDR2 from the germline V gene are SGDLS and YYNGEE.

This clonotype was detected ten times or more. V usage is TRBV7-2 and J usage is TRBJ2-3, with 10 positions matching TRBD2. This CDR3 region has 16 residues. With V trimmed by 1 base and J by 4 bases, 5 bases remained unmatched. CDR1 and CDR2 from the germline V gene are SGHTA and FQGNSA. The CDR3, as DNA: TGTGCCAGCAGCTTAGTCCTAGCGGGGGTAGCAGATACGCAGTATTTT. Translation: CASSLVLAGVADTQYF.